This T cell receptor (beta chain) was sequenced for a study of shared clonotypes between healthy human individuals (dated by TCRdb to 2018 to 2021). Concerning the study at large: The cohort comprised two women and a few men aged 18 to 49 years. To increase sequencing depth and limit assay-specific biases, different laboratories used diverse techniques to prepare libraries and sequence TCR repertoires. Per donor, three plates each were used for CD4 naive and CD4 memory, two for CD8 naive, and one for CD8 memory. Per donor, leukapheresis produced somewhere between about 0.8 and 9 billion PBMCs. To estimate repertoire size and how much clonotypes are shared between individuals, the study performed deep sequencing of blood TCR repertoires from a handful of healthy adults. The study at large found these results: Naive subsets generally had larger estimated clonotype richness than memory subsets. Incomplete sequencing was indicated by rarefaction of sorted-subset datasets, despite the large sequencing depth. Clonotypes shared by all four sorted-subset donors showed higher generation probabilities than non-shared clonotypes. Sampling was restricted to blood, and TCR repertoires in tissue are likely to differ from TCR repertoires in blood. Because the study included only a small number of donors, the genetic and exposure-history diversity represented was limited. Pairwise subsampling led to the expectation that sequencing depth would affect the degree of clonotype sharing among donors. Across a handful of donors, about 5.2% of naive CD4, approximately 4% of naive CD8, approximately 2.5% of memory CD4, and approximately 0.4% of memory CD8 clonotypes were shared.

TCR CDR3 regions were amplified from genomic DNA by multiplex PCR using the deep immunoSEQ assay. Extracted genomic DNA from each cell subset was spread evenly across all wells of several immunoSEQ 96-well plates, with each plate serving as a replicate. For sorted subsets, each replicate PCR was loaded with 200 ng genomic DNA, equivalent to 30,000 to 35,000 T cell genomes. Purified libraries were measured with a Qubit 3.0 fluorometer, size-checked on a Bioanalyzer 2100, and measured again with the KAPA Library Quantification kit. Every immunoSEQ 96-well plate was sequenced on a separate single-read 150-cycle Illumina NextSeq 550 flow cell. In the paper's pipeline: Because only junctional sequences without quality scores were contained in the immunoSEQ output, filtering matching that applied to full-length reads could not be performed. Sequences were annotated with PyIR, a Python wrapper for IgBLAST v1.9, using IMGT germline references to assign V/J genes and CDR3. Reads were filtered out if the reads had weak V/J assignments (E-value above 1e-6), no CDR3, stop codons, out-of-frame junctions, or ambiguous translated residues. V3J clonotypes were defined as sequences sharing the same inferred V gene, J gene, and CDR3 amino acid sequence. Percentage overlap between repertoires was calculated by dividing the number of shared unique clonotypes by the size of the smaller repertoire. RTK rarefaction, the Chao1 estimator, and Recon v2.1 estimates of unobserved clonotypes were used to assess repertoire richness. Generation probabilities for all TCRbeta clonotypes obtained by the gDNA method from a handful of donors were computed using OLGA. TCRdb re-hosts the immuneACCESS table, in-frame sequences only. Its copies lack some clones; in the studies checked, an unresolved V gene accounts for under half of them, and the cause for the rest is not known. The V and J calls and the clone size are those of that table, but D and trimming were determined from the DNA. This sample lists under 1,900,000 clones; about 98.5% were detected once. The ten top clones hold 0.36% of the sample.

The donors were healthy, HIV-negative adults who had no recently reported acute infections or vaccinations. All donors were Caucasian adults living in Nashville, Tennessee, USA. CD4+ T cells were enriched through magnetic negative selection, after which naive cells were positively selected on CD45RA and the remaining negative fraction served as the memory subset. Blood was collected by leukapheresis, and PBMCs were isolated by Ficoll-Histopaque density gradient centrifugation and then cryopreserved in liquid nitrogen vapor phase. Analytical flow cytometry was used to check the purity and quantity of every magnetically sorted T cell population. Genomic DNA was isolated from every sorted fraction and measured by UV absorbance on a Nanodrop 2000c. Points on this clone: Its antigen target is currently unknown. No clone much larger than this one lies a single base away; base qualities are absent.

The junction shows trimming of 5 bases on V and 6 bases on J, and the gene matches do not reach 7 bases of it. As encoded in the germline V gene, CDR1 is MNHEY while CDR2 is SVGAGI. CDR3 length: 14 amino acids, cysteine to phenylalanine. The CDR3 DNA has 42 bases and is translated from base 1. The sample comprised naive CD4+ T cells sorted from blood. The cell subset or site label, as the study defines it: CD45RA+ positively selected. The origin of this receptor is a man younger than 40 in good health. The chain was built from TRBV6-5 and TRBJ2-7, with TRBD1 identical over 10 junction bases. The base sequence is TGTGCCAGCAGTGTGACAGGGGGCCGCTCCGAGCAGTACTTC. It specifies CASSVTGGRSEQYF.